This entry concerns a single T cell receptor (beta chain). About 0.45 to 1 ug RNA was reverse transcribed with random hexamers. TCRdb fed the immunoSEQ multiplex PCR reads into MiXCR, producing one record per CDR3 protein. The sample lists 170,000 or so distinct CDR3 sequences, around 94% occurring once. This sample is drawn from a study of CD8 T cells in Susac syndrome. Trimming removed 5 bases from V and 5 bases from J; junction bases left unmatched: 1. Germline lookup yields CDR1 KGHDR and CDR2 SFDVKD. The CDR3 spans 12 residues. The chain uses TRBV24-1 and TRBJ2-5; 7 nucleotides agree with TRBD2. Sequencing was performed on CD4+ T cells from PBMCs. This sequence originates from a human donor with Susac syndrome. This CDR3 is CATSASGETQYF. The DNA for the CDR3 is TGTGCCACCAGTGCTAGCGGTGAGACCCAGTACTTC.